Below, one TCR beta chain is given with its context. Its antigen is as yet unknown. The data are from a study of T cell responses to AZD1222 COVID-19 vaccine. Study-wide results and caveats: Of the AZD1222 recipients, only 5 to 7 were seropositive at baseline. Spike regions recognized by vaccine-associated CD4 TCRs spanned the protein, led by 160-218 and 743-854.

Some clones are missing from TCRdb's copy, which holds only in-frame ones; the method was immunoSEQ multiplex PCR. The sample consists of over 100,000 clones, about 89% of them appearing once. V lost 6 bases and J lost 4, with 16 bases in between. Germline V gene data show CDR1 as MNHEY and CDR2 as SVGAGI. The CDR3 has 15 residues. The sequence was collected from an adult in good health. Material: peripheral blood, obtained on day 0 of AZD1222 vaccination. The rearrangement uses TRBV6-5 and TRBJ1-5; D is unclear. CDR3 protein: CASSPIGRGNQPQHF. CDR3 bases: TGTGCCAGCAGCCCCATAGGACGGGGAAATCAGCCCCAGCATTTT.